This T cell receptor (beta chain) was identified in a study of blood T cell repertoires in COVID-19. Study overall: COVID-19 samples, acute and convalescent, were from the United States, Italy and Spain.

V was clipped by 0 bases and J by 6 bases, with 15 bases between them. CDR1 and CDR2 (germline): KGHSH, LQKENI. CDR3 size: 15 residues. Living in about two dozen US areas, the participants were between about 18 and 100 years of age. Clinical history as reported by participants underpinned cohort assignment. Authors' analysis steps: From reference gene primer amplification, estimates of nucleated cell counts were derived. Sequencing was performed with immunoSEQ multiplex PCR; in TCRdb, only in-frame clones are kept and a portion is missing. That table is the source of V, J and clone size, and D and trimming were worked out from the DNA. Among 200,000 or so clones listed, about 80% were seen once.

The chain recombines TRBV18 with TRBJ2-7; D possibly corresponds to TRBD1 (5 bases). The TCR was taken from a woman in her thirties or forties with acute COVID-19. The source material was PBMCs or T cells enriched from blood (not recorded which). CDR3 sequence: CASSPPGPQGAEQYF. The CDR3 bases are TGTGCCAGCTCACCACCGGGCCCCCAAGGGGCCGAGCAGTACTTC.